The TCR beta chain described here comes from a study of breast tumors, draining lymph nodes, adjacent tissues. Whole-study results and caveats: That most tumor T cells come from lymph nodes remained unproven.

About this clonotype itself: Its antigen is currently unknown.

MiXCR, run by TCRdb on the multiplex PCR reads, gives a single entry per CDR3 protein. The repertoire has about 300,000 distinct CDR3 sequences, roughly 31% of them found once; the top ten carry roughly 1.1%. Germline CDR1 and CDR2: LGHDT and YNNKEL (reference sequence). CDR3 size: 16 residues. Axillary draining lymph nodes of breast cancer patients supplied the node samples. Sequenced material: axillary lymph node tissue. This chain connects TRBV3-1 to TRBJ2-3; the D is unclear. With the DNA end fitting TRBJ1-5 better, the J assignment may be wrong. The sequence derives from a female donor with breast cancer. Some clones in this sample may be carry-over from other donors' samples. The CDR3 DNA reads TGTGCCAGCAGCTCGTCCCCAGCGGGAGGGCCGGATACGCAGCATTTT. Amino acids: CASSSSPAGGPDTQHF.